This T cell receptor beta chain was captured in a study of T cell changes during pregnancy in multiple sclerosis. The CDR3 consists of 16 residues. The ends were cut back, 3 bases at V and 8 bases at J, with 22 bases in the middle. From germline, CDR1 is MDHEN and CDR2 SYDVKM. TCRdb's table, derived via immunoSEQ multiplex PCR, lists solely in-frame clones and lacks some. This table has some 80,000 clones, approximately 95% appearing once. This TCR was recovered from a female donor with multiple sclerosis, enrolled in a pregnancy study. J is TRBJ1-1 and V is TRBV28; D is perhaps TRBD1 (6 bases). Sequencing was performed on peripheral blood, taken in the first trimester of pregnancy. As DNA, the CDR3 is TGTGCCAGCAGTTTTCGAGACAGGCCCTATTTTTACGAAGCTTTCTTT. As protein: CASSFRDRPYFYEAFF.